Each of the 11 T cell receptor beta chains below was sequenced from the same sample in a study of blood T cell repertoires in COVID-19. Clones were read by immunoSEQ multiplex PCR, and TCRdb kept only the in-frame ones, dropping some. The sample lists around 42,000 clones, around 89% occurring once. Sequences were obtained from peripheral blood. The receptors derive from a human donor in a cohort sampled during active COVID-19.

The V gene is TRBV18, the J gene TRBJ1-2; 7 bases map to TRBD1. This CDR3 has 13 amino acids. Germline values: CDR1 KGHSH, CDR2 LQKENI. The V and J ends lost 3 bases and 2 bases, in that order; junction bases with no gene match: 0. The CDR3 DNA reads as TGTGCCAGCTCACCGACAGGGAACTATGGCTACACCTTC. It specifies CASSPTGNYGYTF.

The rearrangement joins TRBV30 to TRBJ1-1; the D is unclear. CDR3 length: 13 residues. Trimming removed 0 bases at V and 1 base at J, with 6 bases between. Germline V CDR1 and CDR2: GTSNPN, SVGIG (reference sequence). The CDR3 sequence is CAWSVRGNTEAFF. The CDR3 region has the DNA TGTGCCTGGAGTGTACGGGGGAACACTGAAGCTTTCTTT.

The chain carries TRBV7-2 and TRBJ1-1; 7 bases align to TRBD1. This CDR3 region has 15 residues. The germline V gene has CDR1 SGHTA and CDR2 FQGNSA. The V segment lost 6 bases and the J segment 2 bases; nucleotides outside the gene matches: 9. The CDR3 region has the DNA TGTGCCAGCAGTCGTCAACAGGGGTCCAACACTGAAGCTTTCTTT. Protein sequence: CASSRQQGSNTEAFF.

This chain connects TRBV13 to TRBJ2-3, with TRBD2 matching 11 bases. The ends lost 0 bases at V and 0 bases at J; junction bases unmatched: 2. The germline V gene encodes CDR1 PRHDT and CDR2 FYEKMQ (reference sequence). This CDR3 spans 17 amino acids. CDR3 nucleotide sequence: TGTGCCAGCAGCTTAGGGGGACTAGCGGTTAGCACAGATACGCAGTATTTT. It is translated as CASSLGGLAVSTDTQYF.

This chain links TRBV7-2 with TRBJ2-7, with 9 bases that match TRBD2. After removal of 4 bases from V and 7 bases from J, the junction contained 5 bases not matched to a gene. The CDR3 totals 13 residues. The germline V gene has CDR1 SGHTA and CDR2 FQGNSA. The CDR3 DNA reads TGTGCCAGCAGCTCGCTAGCGGGGAAGGAGCAGTACTTC. Translating it yields CASSSLAGKEQYF.

The chain employs TRBV28 and TRBJ2-7, with TRBD1 as a possible D gene (5 bases). CDR3 length equals 13 residues. Germline V CDR1 and CDR2: MDHEN, SYDVKM. V gave up 6 bases and J gave up 2 bases, with 11 bases separating them. This chain's CDR3 is CASRAGIPYEQYF. The DNA for the CDR3 is TGTGCCAGCAGGGCAGGGATCCCCTACGAGCAGTACTTC.

The V and J genes are TRBV5-1 and TRBJ2-7; D perhaps matches TRBD1 (5 bases). The CDR3 is 14 residues long. Trimming took 3 bases from V and 6 from J, leaving 16 bases between them. CDR1 and CDR2 (germline): SGHRS, YFSETQ. The CDR3 DNA reads TGCGCCAGCAGCTCAGGACGATCAGGGTCCGAGCAGTACTTC. This encodes CASSSGRSGSEQYF.

The V and J genes are TRBV9 and TRBJ2-5, with a tentative D call TRBD1 (6 bases). Germline V gene lookup returns CDR1 SGDLS and CDR2 YYNGEE. V was cut by 1 base and J by 5 bases, with 9 bases left in between. The CDR3 sequence is 13 residues long. CDR3 bases: TGTGCCAGCAGCGTACAAAGGGGGGAGACCCAGTACTTC. It codes for CASSVQRGETQYF.

This chain uses TRBV6-6 with TRBJ1-1, with no clear D. The V gene's germline CDR1 is MNHNY and CDR2 SVGAGI (reference sequence). V lost 3 bases and J 6 bases, leaving 8 bases between the germline ends. The CDR3 runs 12 residues. This chain's CDR3 is CASSYNPPEAFF. The CDR3 DNA reads TGTGCCAGCAGTTATAATCCCCCTGAAGCTTTCTTT.

This chain uses TRBV4-3 with TRBJ1-4; possibly TRBD1 for D (6 bases). The CDR3 is made up of 15 amino acids. The germline CDR1 and CDR2 sequences are LGHNA and YSLEER. V dropped 3 bases and J dropped 7 bases, with 15 bases sitting between them. The CDR3 reads CASSQATGWGEKLFF. CDR3 DNA sequence: TGCGCCAGCAGCCAGGCTACAGGGTGGGGTGAAAAACTGTTTTTT.

The CDR3 loop is CASSQDLLQGNTQYF. CDR3 nucleotide sequence: TGTGCCAGCAGCCAAGATCTCCTGCAGGGGAATACGCAGTATTTT. This rearrangement joins TRBV4-2 to TRBJ2-3; weak D call: TRBD1 (6 bases). The CDR3 runs 15 residues. Trimming took off 0 bases at V and 7 bases at J, with 14 bases between the two ends. CDR1 is LGHNA and CDR2 is YNFKEQ in the germline V gene.